This is a list of T cell receptor beta chains from one sample in a study of molecular identifiers for immune sequencing clone quantification. TCRdb re-called the PCR reads with MiXCR, one entry per CDR3 protein. This sample has some 680,000 distinct CDR3 sequences; about 25% occur once, and the top ten carry about 0.73%. Sequencing used naive CD8+ T cells from blood, with Jurkat cell RNA spiked in. Source of these receptors: a human donor in good health. Some libraries in this study had Jurkat cell RNA spiked in. Both conserved end residues are part of each CDR3. A D gene is named only where the DNA matches it firmly. Where a row states a size, it is once, few, many or the class of an expanded clone; other rows omit it.

J	V	D	size	DNA	CDR3
TRBJ2-4	TRBV4-2	.	few	TGTGCCAGCAGCCACCAGGGACTTGAAAACATTCAGTACTTC	CASSHQGLENIQYF
TRBJ2-1	TRBV28	.	many	TGTGCCAGCACCCCCCGCCCCAGGTCGTACAATGAGCAGTTCTTC	CASTPRPRSYNEQFF
TRBJ2-7	TRBV5-1	.	.	TGCGCCAGCAGCTATTCGGGACGGACGTCCCACGAGCAGTACTTC	CASSYSGRTSHEQYF
TRBJ1-6	TRBV2	TRBD1	few	TGTGCCAGCAGTGCCGGACAGGACTCCTATAATTCACCCCTCCACTTT	CASSAGQDSYNSPLHF
TRBJ2-7	TRBV20-1	.	.	TGCAGTGCTAGTTCGAGACCCTACGAGCAGTACTTC	CSASSRPYEQYF
TRBJ2-7	TRBV30	TRBD1	many	TGTGCCTGGAGCCGGAGTTGGACAGGAGAGCAGTACTTC	CAWSRSWTGEQYF
TRBJ1-4	TRBV6-5	TRBD1	.	TGTGCCAGCAGTAACCGGGACAGGGGATATGAACTGTTTTTT	CASSNRDRGYELFF
TRBJ2-7	TRBV6-5	.	few	TGTGCCAGCAGCTCAATGGGGGGCTACGAGCAGTACTTC	CASSSMGGYEQYF
TRBJ2-3	TRBV6-1	.	.	TGTGCCAGCAGTGGACAGTTGGGCCCTTGGGATACGCAGTATTTT	CASSGQLGPWDTQYF
TRBJ2-7	TRBV5-6	.	many	TGTGCCAGCAGCCCGGACAGAAACTACGAGCAGTACTTC	CASSPDRNYEQYF
TRBJ2-7	TRBV4-1	TRBD2	many	TGCGCCAGCAGCGATAGCGGGAGTGAGCAGTACTTC	CASSDSGSEQYF
TRBJ1-3	TRBV9	TRBD1	few	TGTGCCAGCAGCCAGCCTCGGGGACAGATCTCTGGAAACACCATATATTTT	CASSQPRGQISGNTIYF
TRBJ2-1	TRBV7-2	TRBD2	many	TGTGCCAGCAGCTCGAGCGGGAGGCGCTACAATGAGCAGTTCTTC	CASSSSGRRYNEQFF
TRBJ2-7	TRBV20-1	.	.	TGCAGTGCTTGCCAAATCCCGGGACAGCGGGCCTACGAGCAGTACTTC	CSACQIPGQRAYEQYF
TRBJ1-1	TRBV5-6	.	.	TGTGCCAGCAGCTTGGGTGCCAGGTTGAACACTGAAGCTTTCTTT	CASSLGARLNTEAFF
TRBJ2-1	TRBV7-3	.	few	TGTGCCAGCAGCTTAATCAGGGGATCCGACAATGAGCAGTTCTTC	CASSLIRGSDNEQFF
TRBJ2-7	TRBV10-3	TRBD2	many	TGTGCCATCAGCCGACTAGCGTCCTCCTACGAGCAGTACTTC	CAISRLASSYEQYF
TRBJ2-7	TRBV20-1	.	many	TGCAGTGCTCCGCTTTTCGGGGGAACATACGAGCAGTACTTC	CSAPLFGGTYEQYF
TRBJ2-7	TRBV3-1	TRBD2	few	TGTGCCAGCAGCCCCGGGACTACAGGCTACGAGCAGTACTTC	CASSPGTTGYEQYF
TRBJ2-7	TRBV4-3	.	many	TGCGCCAGCAGCCCTGAGCCCGACTCAGGGGACGAGCAGTACTTC	CASSPEPDSGDEQYF
TRBJ2-2	TRBV3-1	.	many	TGTGCCAGCAGCCAAGTGATTGCTAGAGCCACCGGGGAGCTGTTTTTT	CASSQVIARATGELFF
TRBJ2-3	TRBV5-6	TRBD2	many	TGTGCCAGCAGCTTCCTTACCCTAGCGGGAGATACGCAGTATTTT	CASSFLTLAGDTQYF
TRBJ1-6	TRBV27	.	few	TGTGCCAGCAGTTTTATGCTTCCTGGCCCCTCGGATTCACCCCTCCACTTT	CASSFMLPGPSDSPLHF
TRBJ2-1	TRBV20-1	TRBD1	few	TGCAGTGCTAGTATTACAGGGGCTTTTGGTGAGCAGTTCTTC	CSASITGAFGEQFF
TRBJ1-1	TRBV7-9	TRBD1	few	TGTGCCAGCAGCAGAGGGACAGTTGAAGCTTTCTTT	CASSRGTVEAFF
TRBJ2-1	TRBV29-1	TRBD2	many	TGCAGCGTTGAGGTAGCGGGAGTTCGCTACAATGAGCAGTTCTTC	CSVEVAGVRYNEQFF
TRBJ2-3	TRBV20-1	TRBD2	few	TGCAGTGCTAGAGACCGGACTAGCGGGGGCCCCACAGATACGCAGTATTTT	CSARDRTSGGPTDTQYF
TRBJ2-3	TRBV12-3/TRBV12-4	.	many	TGTGCCAGCAGTTTTTGGGAGTCCAGTAGCAGCGCAGATACGCAGTATTTT	CASSFWESSSSADTQYF
TRBJ2-5	TRBV13	TRBD2	.	TGTGCCAGCAGCGCGGGACTAGCGAGGAGAGAGACCCAGTACTTC	CASSAGLARRETQYF
TRBJ2-1	TRBV27	TRBD1	few	TGTGCCAGCAGTCCCCTGGGACAGGGGGCGTCCAATGAGCAGTTCTTC	CASSPLGQGASNEQFF
TRBJ2-7	TRBV7-9	.	.	TGTGCCAGCAGCCCCTTCCCGGCAGGGCTCTCGTACGGGCAGTACTTC	CASSPFPAGLSYGQYF
TRBJ2-1	TRBV4-2	TRBD2	.	TGTGCCAGCAGCCAAAGCGGGGGGTCCTACAATGAGCAGTTCTTC	CASSQSGGSYNEQFF
TRBJ2-7	TRBV6-5	TRBD1	many	TGTGCCAGCGGGGGGACAGGAGGGGTAGGCGAGCAGTACTTC	CASGGTGGVGEQYF
TRBJ2-7	TRBV20-1	TRBD2	few	TGCAGTGCTAGATTGAGACTCCCGGGACTAGCGGGAAGGGAGCAGTACTTC	CSARLRLPGLAGREQYF
TRBJ2-1	TRBV27	TRBD2	.	TGTGCCAGCAGTTCTCCGCTAGCGGGGTCCAATGAGCAGTTCTTC	CASSSPLAGSNEQFF
TRBJ1-1	TRBV13	TRBD1	.	TGTGCCAGCAGCTTCGGGGCGGACAGGGCATTGAACACTGAAGCTTTCTTT	CASSFGADRALNTEAFF
TRBJ2-1	TRBV19	TRBD2	.	TGTGCCAGTAGCACGGGACTAGCGGTTCCCTACAATGAGCAGTTCTTC	CASSTGLAVPYNEQFF
TRBJ2-5	TRBV12-5	TRBD2	many	TGTGCTAGTGGTTTGGACCAGCGGGGGGCCGGACAAGAGACCCAGTACTTC	CASGLDQRGAGQETQYF
TRBJ2-3	TRBV7-2	TRBD2	many	TGTGCCAGCAGCAACGGACTAGCGGGAGGTCCAGATACGCAGTATTTT	CASSNGLAGGPDTQYF
TRBJ1-1	TRBV27	.	many	TGTGCCAGTAAGACAGGGAACACTGAAGCTTTCTTT	CASKTGNTEAFF
TRBJ2-1	TRBV29-1	.	.	TGCAGCGCCCTGTTCGGAGGTTGCAATGAGCAGTTCTTC	CSALFGGCNEQFF
TRBJ1-3	TRBV12-5	.	few	TGTGCTAGTGGTTTGCCTGTTGGGGAATACACCATATATTTT	CASGLPVGEYTIYF
TRBJ1-1	TRBV29-1	TRBD1	many	TGCAGCGTGAGGCAGGGGGCAGGCACTGAAGCTTTCTTT	CSVRQGAGTEAFF
TRBJ2-7	TRBV7-2	.	few	TGTGCCAGCAGCTTAGAGGGGACGAGCTCCTACGAGCAGTACTTC	CASSLEGTSSYEQYF
TRBJ2-5	TRBV27	.	.	TGTGCCGACAGTTTATCAGCAGAAGAAGAGACCCAGTACTTC	CADSLSAEEETQYF
TRBJ2-7	TRBV4-1	TRBD2	few	TGCGCCAGCAGCCATGGGACTAGCGGGGTCTACGAGCAGTACTTC	CASSHGTSGVYEQYF
TRBJ1-2	TRBV5-1	.	.	TGCGCCAGCAGCCTGTGGGACCTCTATGGCTACACCTTC	CASSLWDLYGYTF
TRBJ1-1	TRBV27	.	.	TGTGCCAGCAGTCCCGACCCGACCCACACTGAAGCTTTCTTT	CASSPDPTHTEAFF
TRBJ1-6	TRBV4-2	TRBD1	few	TGTGCCAGCAGTCAAAACGGTCAGGGGGCTCGGTCACCCCTCCACTTT	CASSQNGQGARSPLHF
TRBJ1-1	TRBV19	.	many	TGTGCCAGCAGCATAGGGCTGACCGAAGCTTTCTTT	CASSIGLTEAFF
TRBJ2-7	TRBV9	TRBD1	.	TGTGCCAGCAGCGTATCGAGGGGGCCCTCCTACGAGCAGTACTTC	CASSVSRGPSYEQYF
TRBJ2-1	TRBV5-1	TRBD1	many	TGCGCCAGCAGCCGCCCGAGGAGCGGGACAGGGAATAATGAGCAGTTCTTC	CASSRPRSGTGNNEQFF
TRBJ1-2	TRBV19	.	.	TGTGCCGGTACTGGGAGGCAGATGGGATTCCTATATGGCTACACCTTC	CAGTGRQMGFLYGYTF
TRBJ2-3	TRBV4-1	.	.	TGCGCCAGCAGCCAAGCCGGGTCAGGGAACACAGATACGCAGTATTTT	CASSQAGSGNTDTQYF
TRBJ2-1	TRBV20-1	TRBD2	few	TGCAGTGCAACAGGGACTAGCCATGAGCAGTTCTTC	CSATGTSHEQFF
TRBJ1-1	TRBV6-6	.	many	TGTGCCAGCAGTGCAACGAGGGGAGCTTTCTTT	CASSATRGAFF
TRBJ2-7	TRBV7-9	.	many	TGTGCCAGCAGCTTAGTTAGTACCTACGAGCAGTACTTC	CASSLVSTYEQYF